The rows below give T cell receptor beta chains drawn from one sample of a study of T cell repertoires in cytomegalovirus infection. Their antigens are not known. TCRdb fed the reads into MiXCR, producing one record per CDR3 protein. The data show around 800,000 distinct CDR3 sequences, about 33% seen once. The source was cultured CD8+ T cells from PBMCs, collected from culture after CMV antigen stimulation. The receptors here all came from a human donor in good health (CMV status not recorded). Some clones in this sample may be carry-over from other donors' samples. Each CDR3 is given with its conserved first and last residue. The order of the fields is CDR3 protein, CDR3 DNA, V gene, clone size, J gene, D gene. The D gene is left open where the match is weak. Clone size is stated in some rows and not others, as once, few, many or a class when expanded.

CASSQRVQGATGELFF	TGTGCCAGCAGTCAACGGGTCCAGGGGGCGACCGGGGAGCTGTTTTTT	TRBV6-5	few	TRBJ2-2	TRBD1
CASSPGDGQPQHF	TGTGCCAGCAGCCCGGGGGATGGTCAGCCCCAGCATTTT	TRBV7-2	NA	TRBJ1-5	NA
CASSLAGAYISGANVLTF	TGTGCCAGCAGCCTAGCGGGGGCCTACATCTCTGGGGCCAACGTCCTGACTTTC	TRBV2	NA	TRBJ2-6	TRBD2
CASSPDSYTEAFF	TGTGCCAGCAGTCCGGACAGCTACACTGAAGCTTTCTTT	TRBV6-2/TRBV6-3	few	TRBJ1-1	NA
CATSDSRGYEQYF	TGTGCCACCAGTGATTCCAGGGGTTACGAGCAGTACTTC	TRBV24-1	once	TRBJ2-7	NA
CASSFIAGGPGNEQFF	TGTGCCAGCAGCTTTATAGCGGGGGGGCCCGGGAATGAGCAGTTCTTC	TRBV11-2	many	TRBJ2-1	TRBD2
CASSLSSQGNQPQHF	TGTGCCAGCAGTTTATCTTCCCAGGGTAATCAGCCCCAGCATTTT	TRBV27	NA	TRBJ1-5	NA
CASRIQGSGFLTGELFF	TGTGCCAGCAGGATACAGGGATCGGGTTTTCTCACCGGGGAGCTGTTTTTT	TRBV27	NA	TRBJ2-2	NA
CASSPGTWFNEQFF	TGTGCCAGCAGTCCCGGGACATGGTTCAATGAGCAGTTCTTC	TRBV27	NA	TRBJ2-1	NA
CASSLEGTGGPDTQYF	TGTGCCAGCAGCTTAGAGGGGACAGGGGGCCCAGATACGCAGTATTTT	TRBV11-2	NA	TRBJ2-3	TRBD1